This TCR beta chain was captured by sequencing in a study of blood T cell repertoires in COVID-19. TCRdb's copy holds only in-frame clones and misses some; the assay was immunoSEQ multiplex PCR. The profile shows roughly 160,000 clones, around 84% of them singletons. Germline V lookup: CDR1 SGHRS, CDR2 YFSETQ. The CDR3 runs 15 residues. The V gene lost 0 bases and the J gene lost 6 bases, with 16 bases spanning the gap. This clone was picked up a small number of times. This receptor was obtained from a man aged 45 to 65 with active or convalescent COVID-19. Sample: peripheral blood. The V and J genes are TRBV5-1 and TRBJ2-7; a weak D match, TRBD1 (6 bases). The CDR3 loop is CASSLALGAGVEQYF. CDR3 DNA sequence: TGCGCCAGCAGCTTGGCCTTGGGGGCCGGGGTCGAGCAGTACTTC.